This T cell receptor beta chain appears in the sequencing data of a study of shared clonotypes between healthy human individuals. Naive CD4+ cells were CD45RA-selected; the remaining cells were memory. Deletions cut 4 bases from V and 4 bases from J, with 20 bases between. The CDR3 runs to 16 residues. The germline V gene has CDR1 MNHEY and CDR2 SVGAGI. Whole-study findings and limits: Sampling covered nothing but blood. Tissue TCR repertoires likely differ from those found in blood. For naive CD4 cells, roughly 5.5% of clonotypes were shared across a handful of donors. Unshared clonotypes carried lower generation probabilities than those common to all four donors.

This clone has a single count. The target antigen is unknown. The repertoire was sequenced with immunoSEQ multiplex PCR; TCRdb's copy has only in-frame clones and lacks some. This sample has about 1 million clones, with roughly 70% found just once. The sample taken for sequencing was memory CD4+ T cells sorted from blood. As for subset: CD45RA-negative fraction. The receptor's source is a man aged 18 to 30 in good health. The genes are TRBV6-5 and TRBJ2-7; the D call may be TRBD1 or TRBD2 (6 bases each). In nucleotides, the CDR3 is TGTGCCAGCAGTTCGGGCGGGCAGGGGAGGTGGTACGAGCAGTACTTC. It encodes CASSSGGQGRWYEQYF.